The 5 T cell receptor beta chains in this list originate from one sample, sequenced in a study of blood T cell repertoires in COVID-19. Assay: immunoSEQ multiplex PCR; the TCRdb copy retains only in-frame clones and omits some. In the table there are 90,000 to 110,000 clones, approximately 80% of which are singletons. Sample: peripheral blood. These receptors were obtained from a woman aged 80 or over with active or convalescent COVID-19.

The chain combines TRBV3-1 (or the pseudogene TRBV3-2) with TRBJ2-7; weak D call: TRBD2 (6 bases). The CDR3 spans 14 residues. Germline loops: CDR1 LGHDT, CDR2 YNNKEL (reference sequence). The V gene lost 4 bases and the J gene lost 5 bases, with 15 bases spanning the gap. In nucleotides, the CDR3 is TGTGCCAGCAGCCGGCGGGGTCCGGCCCACGAGCAGTACTTC. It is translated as CASSRRGPAHEQYF.

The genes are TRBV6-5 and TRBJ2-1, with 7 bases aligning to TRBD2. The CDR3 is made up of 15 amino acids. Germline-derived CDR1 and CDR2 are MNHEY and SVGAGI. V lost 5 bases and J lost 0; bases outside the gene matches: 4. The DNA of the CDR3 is TGTGCCAGCAGTAAAACTAGCGACTCCTACAATGAGCAGTTCTTC. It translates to CASSKTSDSYNEQFF.

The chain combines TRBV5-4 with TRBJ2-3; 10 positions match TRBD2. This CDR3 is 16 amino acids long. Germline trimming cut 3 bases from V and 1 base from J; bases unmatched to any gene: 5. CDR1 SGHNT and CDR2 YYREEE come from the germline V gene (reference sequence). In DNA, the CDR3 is TGTGCCAGCAGCTCCTGGACTAGCGGTCGCACAGATACGCAGTATTTT. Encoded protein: CASSSWTSGRTDTQYF.

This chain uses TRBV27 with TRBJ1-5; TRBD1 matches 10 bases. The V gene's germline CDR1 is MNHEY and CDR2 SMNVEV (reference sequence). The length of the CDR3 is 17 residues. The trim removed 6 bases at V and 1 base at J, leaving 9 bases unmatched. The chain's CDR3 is CASRPGTGVWSNQPQHF. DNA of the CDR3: TGTGCCAGCAGGCCCGGGACAGGGGTTTGGAGCAATCAGCCCCAGCATTTT.

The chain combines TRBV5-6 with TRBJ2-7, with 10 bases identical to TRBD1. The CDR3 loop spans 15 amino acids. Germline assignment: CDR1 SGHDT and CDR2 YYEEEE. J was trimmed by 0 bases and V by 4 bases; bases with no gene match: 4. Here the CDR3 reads CASSHWTGGSYEQYF. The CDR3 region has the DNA TGTGCCAGCAGCCATTGGACAGGGGGCTCCTACGAGCAGTACTTC.